Below are 3 T cell receptor beta chains sequenced from a single sample in a study of technical replicates of blood from a few donors. The repertoire was sequenced with immunoSEQ multiplex PCR; TCRdb's copy has only in-frame clones and lacks some. In the table there are about 90,000 clones, 94% of which are singletons. The source material was T cells isolated from PBMCs. Receptors were obtained from a human donor in good health.

The chain carries TRBV5-1 and TRBJ2-5; the match to TRBD1 covers 8 bases. Trimming cost V 4 bases and J 4 bases; bases outside gene matches: 6. The CDR3 has 14 amino acids. CDR1 and CDR2 (germline): SGHRS, YFSETQ. The CDR3 nucleotides are TGCGCCAGCAGCAGGACAGGGAAGGGAGAGACCCAGTACTTC. Translated, it gives CASSRTGKGETQYF.

This clone was seen once. The CDR3 DNA follows: TGTGCCAGCAGCCAACGACAGGGGTGGGAGTCCTACGAGCAGTACTTC. Translation gives CASSQRQGWESYEQYF. The V gene is TRBV4-2, the J gene TRBJ2-7; TRBD1 aligns across 8 bases. The trim removed 2 bases at V and 1 base at J, leaving 7 bases unmatched. Germline loops: CDR1 LGHNA, CDR2 YNFKEQ. The CDR3 is 16 residues long.

The rearrangement uses TRBV7-3 and TRBJ1-2; 7 bases line up with TRBD1. V shed 4 bases, J shed 6 bases, and the junction held 8 bases outside the gene matches. Germline V CDR1 and CDR2: SGHTA, FQGTGA. This CDR3 has 14 residues. The CDR3 loop reads CASSSTGEGDGYTF. The CDR3 nucleotides read TGTGCCAGCAGCTCCACAGGGGAAGGTGATGGCTACACCTTC.